This record looks at one T cell receptor beta chain sequence and its context. The TEMRA cells underwent FACS enrichment, while the CD8+ and CD4+ T cells underwent negative isolation. Random hexamers were used to reverse transcribe the RNA input (about 0.5 to 1 ug). A single record per CDR3 protein comes from TCRdb applying MiXCR to the immunoSEQ multiplex PCR reads. The table lists about 240,000 distinct CDR3 sequences, roughly 95% of them singletons. The data originate from a study of CD8 T cells in Susac syndrome. Turning to the study itself: Sequenced Susac syndrome patients included roughly 6 with active disease and fewer than ten who were in remission. Patients with Susac syndrome were therapy-naive, taking corticosteroids, with some also receiving intravenous immunoglobulin, or taking intravenous immunoglobulin alone at the time their blood was drawn.

CDR3 length: 14 amino acids. Unmatched junction bases numbered 5, after V lost 3 bases and J lost 1 base. Germline loops: CDR1 DFQATT, CDR2 SNEGSKA (reference sequence). This clonotype was sampled from a human donor with Susac syndrome. The material sequenced was CD4+ T cells from PBMCs. The chain has TRBV20-1 and TRBJ2-5, with 7 bases lining up with TRBD2. CDR3 DNA sequence: TGCAGTGCTAGGAACAGCGGGATCCAAGAGACCCAGTACTTC. Translating gives CSARNSGIQETQYF.